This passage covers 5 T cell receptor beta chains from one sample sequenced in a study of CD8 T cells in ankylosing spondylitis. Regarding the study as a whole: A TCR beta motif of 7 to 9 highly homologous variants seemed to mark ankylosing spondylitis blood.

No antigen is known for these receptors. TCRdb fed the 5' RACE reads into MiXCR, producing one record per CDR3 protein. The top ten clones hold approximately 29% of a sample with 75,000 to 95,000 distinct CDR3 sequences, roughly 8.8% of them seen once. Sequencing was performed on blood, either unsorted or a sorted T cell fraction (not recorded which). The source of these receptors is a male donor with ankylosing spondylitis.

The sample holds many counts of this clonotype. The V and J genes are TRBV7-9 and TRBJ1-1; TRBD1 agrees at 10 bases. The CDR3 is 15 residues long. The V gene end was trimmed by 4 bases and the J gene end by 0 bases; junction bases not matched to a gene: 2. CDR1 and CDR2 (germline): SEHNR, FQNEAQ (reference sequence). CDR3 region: CASSSTGGVNTEAFF. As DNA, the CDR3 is TGTGCCAGCAGCTCGACAGGGGGCGTGAACACTGAAGCTTTCTTT.

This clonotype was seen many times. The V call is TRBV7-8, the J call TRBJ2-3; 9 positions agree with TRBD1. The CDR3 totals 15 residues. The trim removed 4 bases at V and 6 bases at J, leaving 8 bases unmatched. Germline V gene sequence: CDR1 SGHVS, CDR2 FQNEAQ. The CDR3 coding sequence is TGTGCCAGCAGCTCTTACAGGGGGCGAGGCGATACGCAGTATTTT. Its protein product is CASSSYRGRGDTQYF.

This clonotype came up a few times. The CDR3 DNA follows: TGCAGCGTCGCCGGCCGAGAGAACACTGAAGCTTTCTTT. Residues: CSVAGRENTEAFF. The V gene is TRBV29-1, the J gene TRBJ1-1; D uncertain. Germline V gene data show CDR1 as SQVTM and CDR2 as ANQGSEA. This CDR3 region has 13 residues. The V and J ends lost 6 bases and 1 base respectively, with 12 bases between them.

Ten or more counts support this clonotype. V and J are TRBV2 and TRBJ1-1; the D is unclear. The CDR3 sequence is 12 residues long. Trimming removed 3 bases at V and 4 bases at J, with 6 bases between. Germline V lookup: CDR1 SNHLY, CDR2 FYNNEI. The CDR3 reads CASSDYRTEAFF. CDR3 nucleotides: TGTGCCAGCAGTGACTATCGCACTGAAGCTTTCTTT.

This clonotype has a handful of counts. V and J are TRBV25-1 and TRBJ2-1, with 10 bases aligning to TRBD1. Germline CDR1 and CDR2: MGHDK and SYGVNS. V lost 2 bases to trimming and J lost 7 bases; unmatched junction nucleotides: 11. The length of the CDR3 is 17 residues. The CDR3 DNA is TGTGCCAGCAGTGAAGAGTCGCGGGACAGGGGAACAAATGAGCAGTTCTTC. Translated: CASSEESRDRGTNEQFF.